This TCR beta chain was identified in a study of blood T cell repertoires in COVID-19. The wider study: Sample material is recorded as cDNA or gDNA derived from T cells, B-cell-depleted T cells, or PBMCs.

The germline V and J ends were trimmed by 0 bases and 0 bases, with 15 bases remaining between them. From germline, CDR1 is LGHDT and CDR2 YNNKEL (reference sequence). The CDR3 has 18 amino acids. As originally analysed: Estimated nucleated cell counts came from reference gene primer amplification. TCRdb's table, derived via immunoSEQ multiplex PCR, lists solely in-frame clones and lacks some. The V and J calls and the clone size are those of that table, but D and trimming were determined from the DNA. Among roughly 80,000 clones listed, roughly four fifths were seen once. The chain uses TRBV3-1 (or the pseudogene TRBV3-2) and TRBJ1-5; D is possibly TRBD1 (6 bases). Sequencing input: peripheral blood. This sequence originates from a human donor in a cohort sampled during active COVID-19. CDR3 in DNA: TGTGCCAGCAGCCAAGATGGCAGGGGACGTTATAGCAATCAGCCCCAGCATTTT. The encoded protein is CASSQDGRGRYSNQPQHF.